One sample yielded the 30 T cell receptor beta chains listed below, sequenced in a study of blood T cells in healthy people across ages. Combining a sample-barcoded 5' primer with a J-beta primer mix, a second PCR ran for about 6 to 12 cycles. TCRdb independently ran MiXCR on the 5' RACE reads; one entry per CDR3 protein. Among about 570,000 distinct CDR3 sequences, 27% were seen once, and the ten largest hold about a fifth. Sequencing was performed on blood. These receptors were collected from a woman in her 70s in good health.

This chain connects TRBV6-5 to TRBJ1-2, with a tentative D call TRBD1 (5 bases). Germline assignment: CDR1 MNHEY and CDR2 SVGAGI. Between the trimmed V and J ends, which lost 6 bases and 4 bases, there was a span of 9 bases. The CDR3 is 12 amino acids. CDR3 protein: CASRTGIYGYTF. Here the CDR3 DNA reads TGTGCCAGCAGAACAGGAATCTATGGCTACACCTTC.

The CDR3 here is CASSLNGLEETQYF. The CDR3 bases are TGTGCCAGCAGCTTAAACGGACTAGAAGAGACCCAGTACTTC. This chain connects TRBV7-3 to TRBJ2-5, with 7 nucleotides matching TRBD2. The V segment lost 1 base and the J segment 3 bases; nucleotides outside the gene matches: 2. The germline gives CDR1 SGHTA, CDR2 FQGTGA. This CDR3 contains 14 residues. The full variable domain, in which reference TRBV7-3 and TRBJ2-5 provide the parts outside the CDR3, is GAGVSQTPSNKVTEKGKYVELRCDPISGHTALYWYRQSLGQGPEFLIYFQGTGAADDSGLPNDRFFAVRPEGSVSTLKIQRTERGDSAVYLCASSLNGLEETQYFGPGTRLLVL.

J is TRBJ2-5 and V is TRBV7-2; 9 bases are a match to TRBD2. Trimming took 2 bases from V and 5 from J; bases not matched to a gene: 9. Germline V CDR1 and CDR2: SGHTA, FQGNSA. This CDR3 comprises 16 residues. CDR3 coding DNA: TGTGCCAGCAGCTTAAGCTCCAGCGGGGGGTGGGAGACCCAGTACTTC. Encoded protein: CASSLSSSGGWETQYF.

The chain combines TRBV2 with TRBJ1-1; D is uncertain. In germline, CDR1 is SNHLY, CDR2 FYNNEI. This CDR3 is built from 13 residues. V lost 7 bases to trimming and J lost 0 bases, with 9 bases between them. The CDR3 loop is CASTGNLNTEAFF. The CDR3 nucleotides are TGTGCCAGCACGGGGAATTTGAACACTGAAGCTTTCTTT. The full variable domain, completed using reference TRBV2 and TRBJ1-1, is EPEVTQTPSHQVTQMGQEVILRCVPISNHLYFYWYRQILGQKVEFLVSFYNNEISEKSEIFDDQFSVERPDGSNFTLKIRSTKLEDSAMYFCASTGNLNTEAFFGQGTRLTVV.

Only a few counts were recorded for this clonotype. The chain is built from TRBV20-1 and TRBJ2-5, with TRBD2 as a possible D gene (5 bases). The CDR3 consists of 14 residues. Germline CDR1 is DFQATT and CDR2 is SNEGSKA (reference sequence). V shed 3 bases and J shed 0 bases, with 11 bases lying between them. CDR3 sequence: CSASPTGYQETQYF. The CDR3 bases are TGCAGTGCTAGTCCGACGGGGTACCAAGAGACCCAGTACTTC.

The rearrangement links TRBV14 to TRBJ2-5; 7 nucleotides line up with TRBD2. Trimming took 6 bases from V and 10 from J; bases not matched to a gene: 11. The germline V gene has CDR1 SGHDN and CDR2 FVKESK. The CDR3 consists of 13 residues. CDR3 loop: CASRRGLEFIQYF. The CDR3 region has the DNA TGTGCCAGCAGGAGAGGACTAGAATTTATCCAGTACTTC.

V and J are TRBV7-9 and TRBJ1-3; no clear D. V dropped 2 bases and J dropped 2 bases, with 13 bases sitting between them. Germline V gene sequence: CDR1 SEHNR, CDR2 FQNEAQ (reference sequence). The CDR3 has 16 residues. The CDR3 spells CASSLNSGDAGNTIYF. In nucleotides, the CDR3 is TGTGCCAGCAGCTTAAACTCGGGAGACGCTGGAAACACCATATATTTT. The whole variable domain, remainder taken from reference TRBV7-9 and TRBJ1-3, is DTGVSQNPRHKITKRGQNVTFRCDPISEHNRLYWYRQTLGQGPEFLTYFQNEAQLEKSRLLSDRFSAERPKGSFSTLEIQRTEQGDSAMYLCASSLNSGDAGNTIYFGEGSWLTVV.

CDR3 nucleotides: TGTGCCACCAGTGACCCTACTAGCGGCTCCCCCAATGAGCAGTTCTTC. It is translated as CATSDPTSGSPNEQFF. The rearrangement joins TRBV24-1 to TRBJ2-1; 8 bases agree with TRBD2. The germline V gene encodes CDR1 KGHDR and CDR2 SFDVKD. With V trimmed by 4 bases and J by 6 bases, 10 bases remained unmatched. CDR3 size: 16 residues.

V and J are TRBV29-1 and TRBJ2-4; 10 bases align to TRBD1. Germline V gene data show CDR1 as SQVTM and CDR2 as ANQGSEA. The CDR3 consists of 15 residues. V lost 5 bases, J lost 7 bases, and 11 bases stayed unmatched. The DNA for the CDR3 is TGCAGCGTTCAAGCCGGGACAGGGGTCAATAACATTCAGTACTTC. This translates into CSVQAGTGVNNIQYF.

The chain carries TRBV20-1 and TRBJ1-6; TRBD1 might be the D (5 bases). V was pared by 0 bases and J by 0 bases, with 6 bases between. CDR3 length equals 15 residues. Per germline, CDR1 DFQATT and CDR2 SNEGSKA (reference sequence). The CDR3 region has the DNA TGCAGTGCTAGAGAGGGGGGCTCCTATAATTCACCCCTCCACTTT. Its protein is CSAREGGSYNSPLHF.

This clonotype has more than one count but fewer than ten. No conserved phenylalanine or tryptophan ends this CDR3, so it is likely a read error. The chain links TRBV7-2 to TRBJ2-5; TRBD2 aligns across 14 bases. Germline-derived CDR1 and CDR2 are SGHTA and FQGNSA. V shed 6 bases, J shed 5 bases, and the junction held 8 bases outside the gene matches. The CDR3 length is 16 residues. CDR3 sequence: CASRRTSGGSIETQYL. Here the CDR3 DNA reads TGTGCCAGCAGAAGGACTAGCGGGGGGTCGATTGAGACCCAGTACCTC.

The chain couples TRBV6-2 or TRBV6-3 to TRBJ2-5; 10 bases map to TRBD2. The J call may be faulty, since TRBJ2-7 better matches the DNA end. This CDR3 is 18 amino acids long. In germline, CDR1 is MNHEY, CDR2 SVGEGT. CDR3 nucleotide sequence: TGTGCCAGCAGTTACGTAGCGGGGGGACGCAAGACGTTCTACGAGCAGTACTTC. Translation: CASSYVAGGRKTFYEQYF.

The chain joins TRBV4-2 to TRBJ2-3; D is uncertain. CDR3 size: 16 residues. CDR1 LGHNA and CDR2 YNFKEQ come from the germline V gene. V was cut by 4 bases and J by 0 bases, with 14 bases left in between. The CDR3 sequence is CASSRARGSSTDTQYF. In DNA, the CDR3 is TGTGCCAGCAGCCGCGCACGAGGATCTAGCACAGATACGCAGTATTTT.

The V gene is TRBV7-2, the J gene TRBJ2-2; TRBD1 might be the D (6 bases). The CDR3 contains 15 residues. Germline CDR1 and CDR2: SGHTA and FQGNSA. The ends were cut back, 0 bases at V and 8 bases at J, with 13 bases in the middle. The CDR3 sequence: CASSLAGAGWGELFF. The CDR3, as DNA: TGTGCCAGCAGCTTAGCGGGGGCGGGTTGGGGGGAGCTGTTTTTT.

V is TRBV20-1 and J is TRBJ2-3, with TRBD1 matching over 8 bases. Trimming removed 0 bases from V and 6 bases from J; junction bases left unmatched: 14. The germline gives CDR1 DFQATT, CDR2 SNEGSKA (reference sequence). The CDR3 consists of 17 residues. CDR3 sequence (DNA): TGCAGTGCTAGAGATTCCAGACAGGGGCTCCTCGGGGATACGCAGTATTTT. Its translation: CSARDSRQGLLGDTQYF.

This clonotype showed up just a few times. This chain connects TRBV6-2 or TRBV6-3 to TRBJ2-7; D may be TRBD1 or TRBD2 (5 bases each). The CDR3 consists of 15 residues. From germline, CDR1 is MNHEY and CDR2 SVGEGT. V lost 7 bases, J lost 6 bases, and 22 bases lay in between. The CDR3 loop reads CASIERDLIPLEQYF. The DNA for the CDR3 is TGTGCCAGCATTGAACGGGACCTAATCCCTCTCGAGCAGTACTTC.

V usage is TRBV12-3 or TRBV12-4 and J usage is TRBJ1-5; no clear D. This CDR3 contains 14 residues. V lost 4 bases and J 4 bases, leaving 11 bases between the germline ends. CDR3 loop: CASSSGPRNQPQHF. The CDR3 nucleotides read TGTGCCAGCAGTTCCGGGCCTCGAAATCAGCCCCAGCATTTT.

CDR3 sequence: CASSLASTTLTQYF. DNA of the CDR3: TGTGCCAGCAGCCTAGCGTCCACGACCTTGACCCAGTACTTC. The rearrangement links TRBV9 to TRBJ2-5; TRBD2 might be the D (6 bases). CDR3 size: 14 residues. V was cut by 4 bases and J by 7 bases, with 17 bases left in between. Germline CDR1 reads SGDLS; CDR2 reads YYNGEE.

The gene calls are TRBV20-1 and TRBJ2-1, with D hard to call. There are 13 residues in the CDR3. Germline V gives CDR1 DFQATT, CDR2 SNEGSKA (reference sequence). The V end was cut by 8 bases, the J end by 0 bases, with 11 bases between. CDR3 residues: CSYSVGSYNEQFF. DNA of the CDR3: TGCAGTTATTCGGTGGGCTCCTACAATGAGCAGTTCTTC.

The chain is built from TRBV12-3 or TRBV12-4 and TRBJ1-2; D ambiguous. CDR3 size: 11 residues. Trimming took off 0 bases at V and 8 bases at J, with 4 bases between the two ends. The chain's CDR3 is CASSLAKGYTF. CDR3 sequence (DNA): TGTGCCAGCAGTTTAGCGAAGGGCTACACCTTC.

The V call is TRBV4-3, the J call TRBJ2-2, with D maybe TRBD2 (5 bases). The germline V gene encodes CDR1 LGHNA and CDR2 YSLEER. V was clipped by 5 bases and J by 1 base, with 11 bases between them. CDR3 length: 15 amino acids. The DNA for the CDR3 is TGCGCCAGCAGCGTTAGCGTAGGGAACACCGGGGAGCTGTTTTTT. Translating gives CASSVSVGNTGELFF.

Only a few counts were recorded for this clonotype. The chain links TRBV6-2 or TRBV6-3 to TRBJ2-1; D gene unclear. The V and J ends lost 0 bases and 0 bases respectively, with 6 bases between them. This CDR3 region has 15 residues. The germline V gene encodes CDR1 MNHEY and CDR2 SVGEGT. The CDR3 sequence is CASSYSATSYNEQFF. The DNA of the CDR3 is TGTGCCAGCAGTTACTCGGCTACCTCCTACAATGAGCAGTTCTTC.

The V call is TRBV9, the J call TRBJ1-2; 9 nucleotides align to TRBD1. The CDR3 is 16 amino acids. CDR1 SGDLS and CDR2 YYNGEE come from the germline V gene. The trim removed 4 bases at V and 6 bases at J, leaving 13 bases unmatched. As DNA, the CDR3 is TGTGCCAGCAGCCGGGACAGGGAAGGAGGTATGGATGGCTACACCTTC. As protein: CASSRDREGGMDGYTF.

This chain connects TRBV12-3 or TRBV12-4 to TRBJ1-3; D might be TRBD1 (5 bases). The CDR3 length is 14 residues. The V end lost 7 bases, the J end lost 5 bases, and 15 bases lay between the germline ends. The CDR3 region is CASTSAGRRNTIYF. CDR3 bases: TGTGCCAGCACCTCAGCGGGGCGAAGAAACACCATATATTTT.

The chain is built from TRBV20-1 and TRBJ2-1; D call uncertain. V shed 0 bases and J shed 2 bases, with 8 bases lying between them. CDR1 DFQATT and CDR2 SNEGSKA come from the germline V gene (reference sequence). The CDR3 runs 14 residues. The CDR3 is CSAREFAAYNEQFF. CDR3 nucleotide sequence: TGCAGTGCTAGAGAGTTCGCGGCCTACAATGAGCAGTTCTTC.

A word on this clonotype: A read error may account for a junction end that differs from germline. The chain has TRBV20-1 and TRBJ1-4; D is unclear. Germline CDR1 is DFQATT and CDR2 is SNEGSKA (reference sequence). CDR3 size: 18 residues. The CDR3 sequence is CSARVLHPPNPTNEKLFF. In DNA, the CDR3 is TGTAGTGCTAGAGTTCTGCACCCGCCTAATCCAACTAATGAAAAACTGTTTTTT.

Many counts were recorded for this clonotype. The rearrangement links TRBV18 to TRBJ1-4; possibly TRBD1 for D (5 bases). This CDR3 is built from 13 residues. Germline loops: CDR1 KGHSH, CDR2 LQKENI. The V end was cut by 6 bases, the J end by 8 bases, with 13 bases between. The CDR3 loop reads CASSQTREEKLFF. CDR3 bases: TGTGCCAGCTCCCAAACCAGGGAGGAAAAACTGTTTTTT.

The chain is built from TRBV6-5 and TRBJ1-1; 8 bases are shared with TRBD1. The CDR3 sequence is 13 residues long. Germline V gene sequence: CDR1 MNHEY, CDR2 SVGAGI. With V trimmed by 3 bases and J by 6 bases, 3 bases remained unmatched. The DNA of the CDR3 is TGTGCCAGCAGTTATGGGGACAGGCCTGAAGCTTTCTTT. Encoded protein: CASSYGDRPEAFF.

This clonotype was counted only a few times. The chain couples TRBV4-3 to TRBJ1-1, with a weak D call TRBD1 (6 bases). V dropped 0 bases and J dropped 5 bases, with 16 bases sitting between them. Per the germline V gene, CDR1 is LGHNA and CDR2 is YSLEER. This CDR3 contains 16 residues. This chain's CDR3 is CASSQDPGGRGTEAFF. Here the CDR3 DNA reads TGCGCCAGCAGCCAAGATCCGGGGGGGCGCGGAACTGAAGCTTTCTTT.

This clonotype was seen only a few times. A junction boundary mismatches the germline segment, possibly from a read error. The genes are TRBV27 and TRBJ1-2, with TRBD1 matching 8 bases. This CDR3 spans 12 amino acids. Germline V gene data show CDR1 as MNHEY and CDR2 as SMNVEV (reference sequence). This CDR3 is CASSIPGQEYPF. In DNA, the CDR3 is TGTGCCAGCAGTATACCGGGACAGGAGTACCCCTTC.